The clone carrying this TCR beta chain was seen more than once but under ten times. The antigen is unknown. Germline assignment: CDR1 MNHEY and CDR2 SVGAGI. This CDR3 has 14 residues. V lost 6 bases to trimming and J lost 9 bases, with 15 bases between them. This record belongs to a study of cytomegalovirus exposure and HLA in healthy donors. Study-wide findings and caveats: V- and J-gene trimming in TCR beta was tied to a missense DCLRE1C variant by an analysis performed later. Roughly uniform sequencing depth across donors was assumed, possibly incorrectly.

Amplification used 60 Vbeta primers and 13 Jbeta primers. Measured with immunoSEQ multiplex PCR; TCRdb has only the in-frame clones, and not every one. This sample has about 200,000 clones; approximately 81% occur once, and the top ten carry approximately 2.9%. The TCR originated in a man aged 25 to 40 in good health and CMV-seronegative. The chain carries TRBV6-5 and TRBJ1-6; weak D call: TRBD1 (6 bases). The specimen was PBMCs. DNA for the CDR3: TGTGCCAGCAGAGGAACAGGGAAGAGTTCACCCCTCCACTTT. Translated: CASRGTGKSSPLHF.